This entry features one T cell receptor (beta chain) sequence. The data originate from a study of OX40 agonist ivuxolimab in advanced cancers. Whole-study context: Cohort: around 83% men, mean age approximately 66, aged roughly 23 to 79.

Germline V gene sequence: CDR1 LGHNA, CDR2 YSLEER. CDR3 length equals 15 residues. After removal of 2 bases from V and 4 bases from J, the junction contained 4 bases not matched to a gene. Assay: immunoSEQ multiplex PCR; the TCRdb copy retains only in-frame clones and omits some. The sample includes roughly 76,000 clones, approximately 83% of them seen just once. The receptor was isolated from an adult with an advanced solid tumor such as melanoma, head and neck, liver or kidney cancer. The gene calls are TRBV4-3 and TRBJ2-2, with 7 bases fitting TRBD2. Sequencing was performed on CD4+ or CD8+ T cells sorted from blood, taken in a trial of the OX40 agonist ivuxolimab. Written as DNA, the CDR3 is TGCGCCAGCAGCCAAATGGGGGGGACCACCGGGGAGCTGTTTTTT. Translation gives CASSQMGGTTGELFF.